This T cell receptor (beta chain) is drawn from a study of blood T cells in healthy people across ages. Comment on this clonotype: The antigen remains undetermined. A read error may be the cause here, since a much bigger clone is one base away.

It was with a sample-barcoded 5' primer and a J-beta primer mix that a second PCR of about 6 to 12 cycles was run. TCRdb analysed the 5' RACE reads with MiXCR anew, one entry per CDR3 protein. The table records 1.5 million to 2 million distinct CDR3 sequences, approximately 30% of them present only once. Study-level findings and limits: Long-lived donors had more naive CD4+ cells and higher diversity than aged donors.

Material for sequencing was blood. The TCR originated in a woman in her 30s in good health.

CDR3 DNA: TGTGCCAGCTCACGGCAGGAGGTAGCCTACGAGCAGTTCTTC. As protein: CASSRQEVAYEQFF. The J gene is TRBJ2-1, the V gene TRBV18, with D tentatively TRBD2 (5 bases). CDR3 size: 14 residues. From germline, CDR1 is KGHSH and CDR2 LQKENI. Deletions cut 4 bases from V and 10 bases from J, with 17 bases between.